The T cell receptor beta chain under discussion was sequenced for a study of T cells after yellow fever vaccination. This clonotype occurred a few times. The CDR3 consists of 17 residues. The germline CDR1 and CDR2 sequences are SGHAT and FQNNGV. Germline trimming cut 3 bases from V and 1 base from J; bases unmatched to any gene: 11. TCRdb reanalysed the 5' RACE reads using MiXCR and keeps one entry per CDR3 protein. Found here are a few hundred thousand distinct CDR3 sequences, under 5% of them singletons; the top ten hold 20% to 30%. This chain uses TRBV11-2 with TRBJ2-7, with TRBD1 identical over 8 bases. The TCR sequence derives from a man in his late teens or twenties who received the YFV17D yellow fever vaccine. The source was PBMCs, collected 5 days after the yellow fever booster vaccination. This chain's CDR3 is CASSLGRTGLISYEQYV. CDR3 DNA sequence: TGTGCCAGCAGCTTGGGGAGGACAGGGCTTATTTCCTACGAGCAGTACGTC.